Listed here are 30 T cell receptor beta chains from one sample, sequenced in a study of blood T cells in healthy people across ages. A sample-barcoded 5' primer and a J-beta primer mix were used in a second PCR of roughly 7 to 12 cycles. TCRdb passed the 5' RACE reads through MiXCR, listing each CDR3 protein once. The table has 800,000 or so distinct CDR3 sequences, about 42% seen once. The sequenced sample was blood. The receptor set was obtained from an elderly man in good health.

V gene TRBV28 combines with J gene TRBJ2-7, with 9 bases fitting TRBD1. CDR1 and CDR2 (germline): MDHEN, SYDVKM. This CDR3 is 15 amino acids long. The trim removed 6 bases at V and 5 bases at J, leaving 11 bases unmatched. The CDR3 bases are TGTGCCAGCAGCCTCTACCCGGGACAGGGCCACGAGCAGTACTTC. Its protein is CASSLYPGQGHEQYF.

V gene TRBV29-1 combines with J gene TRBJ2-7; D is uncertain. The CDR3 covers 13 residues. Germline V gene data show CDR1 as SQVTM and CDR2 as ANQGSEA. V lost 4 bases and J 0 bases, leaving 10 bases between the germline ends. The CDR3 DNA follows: TGCAGCGTTGTCTCCGACGTCTCCTACGAGCAGTACTTC. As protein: CSVVSDVSYEQYF.

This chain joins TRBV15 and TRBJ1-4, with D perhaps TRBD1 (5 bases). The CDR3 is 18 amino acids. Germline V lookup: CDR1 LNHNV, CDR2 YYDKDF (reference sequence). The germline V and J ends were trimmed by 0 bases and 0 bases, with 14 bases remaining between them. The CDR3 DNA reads TGTGCCACCAGCAGAGATGACCCAGGGAGTGCAACTAATGAAAAACTGTTTTTT. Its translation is CATSRDDPGSATNEKLFF.

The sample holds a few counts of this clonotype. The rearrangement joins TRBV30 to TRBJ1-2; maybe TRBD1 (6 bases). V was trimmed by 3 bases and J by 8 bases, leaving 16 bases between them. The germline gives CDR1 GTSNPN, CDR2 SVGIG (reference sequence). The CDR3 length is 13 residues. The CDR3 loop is CAWRDSDFSGYTF. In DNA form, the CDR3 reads TGTGCCTGGAGGGACAGCGACTTTTCGGGCTACACCTTC.

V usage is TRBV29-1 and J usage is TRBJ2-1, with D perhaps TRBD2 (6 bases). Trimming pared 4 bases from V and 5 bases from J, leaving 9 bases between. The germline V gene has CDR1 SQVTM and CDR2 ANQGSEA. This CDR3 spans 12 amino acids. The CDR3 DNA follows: TGCAGCGTTGGGGGGGACGACAATGAGCAGTTCTTC. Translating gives CSVGGDDNEQFF.

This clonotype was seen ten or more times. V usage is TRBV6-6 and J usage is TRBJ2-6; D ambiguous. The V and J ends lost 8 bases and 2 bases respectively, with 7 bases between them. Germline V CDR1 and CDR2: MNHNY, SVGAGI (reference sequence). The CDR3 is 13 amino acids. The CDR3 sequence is CASGLAGANVLTF. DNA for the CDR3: TGTGCCAGCGGTCTGGCTGGGGCCAACGTCCTGACTTTC.

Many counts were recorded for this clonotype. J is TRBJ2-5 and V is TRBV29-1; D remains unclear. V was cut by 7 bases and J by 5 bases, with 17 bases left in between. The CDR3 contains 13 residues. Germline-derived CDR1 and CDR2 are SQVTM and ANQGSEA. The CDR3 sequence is CSAAGTLQETQYF. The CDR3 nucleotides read TGCAGCGCCGCAGGCACCCTTCAGGAGACCCAGTACTTC.

CDR3: CASSVRASSTDTQYF. Written as DNA, the CDR3 is TGTGCCAGCAGCGTAAGGGCTAGCAGCACAGATACGCAGTATTTT. The chain employs TRBV9 and TRBJ2-3; maybe TRBD2 (5 bases). This CDR3 comprises 15 residues. Trimming pared 1 base from V and 0 bases from J, leaving 9 bases between. Germline V gene sequence: CDR1 SGDLS, CDR2 YYNGEE.

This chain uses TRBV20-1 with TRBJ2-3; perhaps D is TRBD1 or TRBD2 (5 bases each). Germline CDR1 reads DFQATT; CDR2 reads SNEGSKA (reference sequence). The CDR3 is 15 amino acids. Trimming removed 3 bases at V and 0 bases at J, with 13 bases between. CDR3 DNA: TGCAGTGCTAGTGGGGGAGACCATAGCACAGATACGCAGTATTTT. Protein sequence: CSASGGDHSTDTQYF.

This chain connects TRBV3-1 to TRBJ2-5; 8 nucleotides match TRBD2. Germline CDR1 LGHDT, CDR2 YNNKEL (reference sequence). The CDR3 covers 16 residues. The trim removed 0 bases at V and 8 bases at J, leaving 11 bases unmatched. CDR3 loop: CASSQDMSSGRGTQYF. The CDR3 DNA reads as TGTGCCAGCAGCCAAGACATGTCCAGCGGGAGAGGTACCCAGTACTTC.

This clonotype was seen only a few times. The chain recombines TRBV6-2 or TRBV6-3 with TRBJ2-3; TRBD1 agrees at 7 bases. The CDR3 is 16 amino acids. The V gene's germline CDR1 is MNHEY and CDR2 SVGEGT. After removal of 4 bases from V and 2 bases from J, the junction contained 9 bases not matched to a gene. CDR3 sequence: CASSSRQGFNTDTQYF. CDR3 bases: TGTGCCAGCAGTTCCCGACAGGGATTTAACACAGATACGCAGTATTTT.

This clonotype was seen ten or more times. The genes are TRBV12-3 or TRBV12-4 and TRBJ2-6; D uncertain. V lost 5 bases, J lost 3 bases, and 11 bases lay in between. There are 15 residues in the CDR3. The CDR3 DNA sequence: TGTGCCAGCAGTACAAGGGCGTATGGGGCCAACGTCCTGACTTTC. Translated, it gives CASSTRAYGANVLTF.

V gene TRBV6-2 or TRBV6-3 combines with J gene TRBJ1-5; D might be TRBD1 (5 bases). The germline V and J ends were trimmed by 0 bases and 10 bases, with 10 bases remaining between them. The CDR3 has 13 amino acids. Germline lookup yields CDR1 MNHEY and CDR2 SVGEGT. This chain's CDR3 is CASSYSAGLPQHF. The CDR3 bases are TGTGCCAGCAGTTACTCAGCAGGGCTCCCCCAGCATTTT.

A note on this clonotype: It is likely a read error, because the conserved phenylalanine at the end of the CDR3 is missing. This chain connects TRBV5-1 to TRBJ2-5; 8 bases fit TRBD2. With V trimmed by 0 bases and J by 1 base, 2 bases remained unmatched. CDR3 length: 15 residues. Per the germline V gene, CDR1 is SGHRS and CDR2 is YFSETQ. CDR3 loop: CASSLGTSSQETQYS. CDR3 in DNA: TGCGCCAGCAGCTTGGGGACTAGCAGCCAAGAGACCCAGTACTCC.

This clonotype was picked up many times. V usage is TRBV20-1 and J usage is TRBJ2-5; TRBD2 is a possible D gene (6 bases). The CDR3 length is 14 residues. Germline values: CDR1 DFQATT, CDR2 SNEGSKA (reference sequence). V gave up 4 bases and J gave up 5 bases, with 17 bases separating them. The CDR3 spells CSATEGGPGETQYF. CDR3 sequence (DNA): TGCAGTGCTACAGAAGGAGGGCCGGGGGAGACCCAGTACTTC.

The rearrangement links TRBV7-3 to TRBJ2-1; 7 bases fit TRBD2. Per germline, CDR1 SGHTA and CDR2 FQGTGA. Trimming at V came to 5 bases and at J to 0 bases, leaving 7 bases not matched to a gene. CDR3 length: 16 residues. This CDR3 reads CASSISSGPSYNEQFF. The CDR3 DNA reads TGTGCCAGCAGCATCAGTAGCGGGCCCTCCTACAATGAGCAGTTCTTC.

Here the CDR3 DNA reads TGCAGCGTTGCCCTAGCGGGACTCTACGAGCAGTACTTC. Translating gives CSVALAGLYEQYF. V and J are TRBV29-1 and TRBJ2-7, with 9 nucleotides matching TRBD2. The CDR3 contains 13 residues. Germline CDR1 SQVTM, CDR2 ANQGSEA. V gave up 4 bases and J gave up 3 bases; unmatched junction bases: 4.

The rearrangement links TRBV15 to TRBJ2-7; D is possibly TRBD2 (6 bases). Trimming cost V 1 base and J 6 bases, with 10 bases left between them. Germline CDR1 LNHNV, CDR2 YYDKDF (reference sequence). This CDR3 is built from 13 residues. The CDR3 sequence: CATSRGLVAEQYF. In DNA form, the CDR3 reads TGTGCCACCAGCAGAGGACTAGTTGCCGAGCAGTACTTC.

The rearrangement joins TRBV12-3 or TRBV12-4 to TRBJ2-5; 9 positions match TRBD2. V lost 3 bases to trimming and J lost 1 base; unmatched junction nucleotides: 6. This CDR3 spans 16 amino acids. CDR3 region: CASSFGIAGAQETQYF. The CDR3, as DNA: TGTGCCAGCAGTTTTGGGATAGCGGGAGCCCAAGAGACCCAGTACTTC.

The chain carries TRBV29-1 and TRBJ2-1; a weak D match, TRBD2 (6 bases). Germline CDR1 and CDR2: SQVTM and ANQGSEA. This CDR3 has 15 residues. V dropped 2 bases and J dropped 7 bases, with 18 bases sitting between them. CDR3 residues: CSVESPGIGGNEQFF. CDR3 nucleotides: TGCAGCGTTGAATCCCCAGGCATCGGAGGGAATGAGCAGTTCTTC.

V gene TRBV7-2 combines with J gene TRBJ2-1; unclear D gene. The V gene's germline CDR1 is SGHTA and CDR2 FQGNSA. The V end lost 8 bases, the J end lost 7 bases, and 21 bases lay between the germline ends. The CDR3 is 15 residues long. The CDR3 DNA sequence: TGTGCCAGCGGCAACAACAAGATAGCACAGAATGAGCAGTTCTTC. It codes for CASGNNKIAQNEQFF.

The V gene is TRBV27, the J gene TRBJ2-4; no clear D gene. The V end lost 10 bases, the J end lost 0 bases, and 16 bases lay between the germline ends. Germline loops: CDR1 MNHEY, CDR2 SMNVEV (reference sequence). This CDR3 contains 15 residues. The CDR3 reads CATIGVLLAKNIQYF. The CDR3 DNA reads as TGTGCCACTATTGGAGTCCTACTAGCCAAAAACATTCAGTACTTC.

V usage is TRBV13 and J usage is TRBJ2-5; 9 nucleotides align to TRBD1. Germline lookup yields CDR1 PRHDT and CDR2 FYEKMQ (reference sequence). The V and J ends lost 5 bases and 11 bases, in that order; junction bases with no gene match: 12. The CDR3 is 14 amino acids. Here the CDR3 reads CASSSGQGTNEQYF. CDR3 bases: TGTGCCAGCAGCAGCGGACAGGGGACGAACGAACAGTACTTC.

The CDR3 nucleotides read TGCAGCGTTGTGAAGACAGGGGAGCTGAACACTGAAGCTTTCTTT. This sequence encodes CSVVKTGELNTEAFF. The rearrangement joins TRBV29-1 to TRBJ1-1; 8 positions agree with TRBD1. Trimming took 4 bases from V and 0 from J; bases not matched to a gene: 7. The CDR3 loop spans 15 amino acids. Germline V lookup: CDR1 SQVTM, CDR2 ANQGSEA.

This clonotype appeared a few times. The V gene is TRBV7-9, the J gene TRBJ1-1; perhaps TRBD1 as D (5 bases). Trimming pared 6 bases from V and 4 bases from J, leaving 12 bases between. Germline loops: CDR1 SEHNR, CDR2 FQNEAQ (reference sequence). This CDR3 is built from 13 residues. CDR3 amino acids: CASRPVQVTEAFF. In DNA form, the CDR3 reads TGTGCCAGCAGACCAGTACAGGTCACTGAAGCTTTCTTT. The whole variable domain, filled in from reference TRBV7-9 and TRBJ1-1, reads DTGVSQNPRHKITKRGQNVTFRCDPISEHNRLYWYRQTLGQGPEFLTYFQNEAQLEKSRLLSDRFSAERPKGSFSTLEIQRTEQGDSAMYLCASRPVQVTEAFFGQGTRLTVV.

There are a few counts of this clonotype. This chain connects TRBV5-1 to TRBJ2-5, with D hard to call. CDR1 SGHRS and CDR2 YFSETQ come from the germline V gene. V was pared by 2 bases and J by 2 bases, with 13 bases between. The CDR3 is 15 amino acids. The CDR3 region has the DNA TGCGCCAGCAGCTTAAGGTCCCCCTTACAAGAGACCCAGTACTTC. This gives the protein CASSLRSPLQETQYF. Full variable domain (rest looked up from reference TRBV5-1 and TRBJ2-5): KAGVTQTPRYLIKTRGQQVTLSCSPISGHRSVSWYQQTPGQGLQFLFEYFSETQRNKGNFPGRFSGRQFSNSRSEMNVSTLELGDSALYLCASSLRSPLQETQYFGPGTRLLVL.

The CDR3 sequence is CASSQEGGLREQYF. CDR3 sequence (DNA): TGCGCCAGCAGCCAAGAGGGGGGACTACGGGAGCAGTACTTC. The chain carries TRBV4-1 and TRBJ2-7, with 7 bases that match TRBD2. Germline V CDR1 and CDR2: MGHRA, YSYEKL. The junction had 6 bases not matched to a gene; V was cut back by 0 bases and J by 7 bases. The CDR3 is made up of 14 amino acids.

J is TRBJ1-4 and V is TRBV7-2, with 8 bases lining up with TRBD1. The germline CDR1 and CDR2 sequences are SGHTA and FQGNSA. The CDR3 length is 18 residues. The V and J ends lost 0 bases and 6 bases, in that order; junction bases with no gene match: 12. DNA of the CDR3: TGTGCCAGCAGCTTAGCCCTGACTCGGACAGGGAGGGATGAAAAACTGTTTTTT. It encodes CASSLALTRTGRDEKLFF.

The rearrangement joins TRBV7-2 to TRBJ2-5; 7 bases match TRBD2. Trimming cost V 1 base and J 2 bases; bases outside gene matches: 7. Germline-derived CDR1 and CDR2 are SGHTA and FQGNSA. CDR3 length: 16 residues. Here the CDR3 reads CASSLGLAANQETQYF. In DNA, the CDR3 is TGTGCCAGCAGCTTAGGGCTAGCGGCGAATCAAGAGACCCAGTACTTC.

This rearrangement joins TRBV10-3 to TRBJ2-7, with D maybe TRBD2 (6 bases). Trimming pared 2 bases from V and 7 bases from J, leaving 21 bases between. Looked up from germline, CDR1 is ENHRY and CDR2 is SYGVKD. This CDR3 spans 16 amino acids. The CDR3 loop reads CAISEEGGNSLDEQYF. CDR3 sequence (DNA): TGTGCCATCAGTGAGGAGGGCGGGAACTCTTTGGATGAGCAGTACTTC.